This T cell receptor beta chain originates from a study of blood T cells in healthy people across ages. PCR was performed a second time for about 7 to 12 cycles using a sample-barcoded 5' primer and a J-beta primer mix. Via MiXCR, TCRdb re-called the 5' RACE reads, giving one row per CDR3 protein. Counted here are around 1.7 million distinct CDR3 sequences, over 25% occurring once; the ten biggest clones make up about 7.7%. Each donor supplied 8 to 10 milliliters of peripheral blood. Trimming cost V 1 base and J 8 bases, with 23 bases left between them. CDR1 is MDHEN and CDR2 is SYDVKM in the germline V gene. The CDR3 runs to 17 residues.

The chain links TRBV28 to TRBJ2-5; D is tentatively TRBD1 or TRBD2 (6 bases each). The TCR comes from a woman under 40 in good health. The sequencing input was blood. CDR3 protein: CASSLLGGQRKRGTQYF. In DNA form, the CDR3 reads TGTGCCAGCAGTTTATTGGGGGGCCAACGTAAACGAGGAACCCAGTACTTC.